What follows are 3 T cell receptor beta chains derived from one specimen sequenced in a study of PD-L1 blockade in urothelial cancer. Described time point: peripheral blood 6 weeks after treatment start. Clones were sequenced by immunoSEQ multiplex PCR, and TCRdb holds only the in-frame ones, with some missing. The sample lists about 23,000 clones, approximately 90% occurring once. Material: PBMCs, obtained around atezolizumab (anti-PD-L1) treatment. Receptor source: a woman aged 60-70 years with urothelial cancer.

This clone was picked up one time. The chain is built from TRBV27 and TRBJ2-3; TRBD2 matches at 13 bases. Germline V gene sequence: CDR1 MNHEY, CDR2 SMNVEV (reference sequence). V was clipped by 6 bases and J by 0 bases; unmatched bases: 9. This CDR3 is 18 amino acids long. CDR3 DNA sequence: TGTGCCAGCAGCCTCCCGGGACTAGCGGGACGAAGCACAGATACGCAGTATTTT. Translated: CASSLPGLAGRSTDTQYF.

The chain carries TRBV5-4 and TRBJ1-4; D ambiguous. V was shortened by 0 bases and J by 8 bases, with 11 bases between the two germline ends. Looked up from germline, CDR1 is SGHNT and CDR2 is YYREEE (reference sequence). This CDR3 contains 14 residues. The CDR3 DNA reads TGTGCCAGCAGCTTGGAGGCAGGAGGGGAAAAACTGTTTTTT. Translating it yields CASSLEAGGEKLFF.

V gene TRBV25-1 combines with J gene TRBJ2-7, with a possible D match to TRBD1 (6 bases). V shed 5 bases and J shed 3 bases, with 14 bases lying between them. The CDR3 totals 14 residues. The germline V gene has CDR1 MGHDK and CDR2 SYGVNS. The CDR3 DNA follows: TGTGCCAGCAGTCCAGGGGTGGGTCTCTACGAGCAGTACTTC. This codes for CASSPGVGLYEQYF.